This entry lists 12 T cell receptor beta chains sequenced from one sample in a study of human T cells and chemical hapten exposure. TCRdb reprocessed the RACE reads via MiXCR and lists one record per CDR3 protein. This table holds 300,000 to 450,000 distinct CDR3 sequences, roughly 4.8% found once. Time point reported: patch test 1, 2 weeks after DPC sensitization. Stated treatment: therapeutic diphenylcyclopropenone sensitization with weekly scalp DPC. The sample in question was whole blood, obtained in connection with sensitization to the hapten diphenylcyclopropenone (DPC). The source is a woman aged 45-59 years with alopecia areata. Some clones in this sample may be carry-over from other donors' samples.

This sequence joins TRBV9 and TRBJ1-5, with D perhaps TRBD1 (5 bases). Per the germline V gene, CDR1 is SGDLS and CDR2 is YYNGEE. V was trimmed by 3 bases and J by 0 bases, leaving 10 bases between them. This CDR3 has 15 amino acids. In nucleotides, the CDR3 is TGTGCCAGCAGCGAAGGGGTAACTAGCAATCAGCCCCAGCATTTT. Translating it yields CASSEGVTSNQPQHF. Based on the CDR3 plus reference TRBV9 and TRBJ1-5, the full variable domain is DSGVTQTPKHLITATGQRVTLRCSPRSGDLSVYWYQQSLDQGLQFLIQYYNGEERAKGNILERFSAQQFPDLHSELNLSSLELGDSALYFCASSEGVTSNQPQHFGDGTRLSIL.

Many counts were recorded for this clonotype. The chain carries TRBV29-1 and TRBJ1-2; TRBD1 is a possible D gene (5 bases). V was clipped by 4 bases and J by 2 bases, with 14 bases between them. The length of the CDR3 is 14 residues. Looked up from germline, CDR1 is SQVTM and CDR2 is ANQGSEA. This CDR3 is CSVGAGADNYGYTF. Written as DNA, the CDR3 is TGCAGCGTTGGGGCTGGGGCAGACAACTATGGCTACACCTTC.

This clonotype was seen at least ten times. The chain is built from TRBV10-3 and TRBJ2-7; D may be TRBD2 (5 bases). V dropped 8 bases and J dropped 4 bases, with 12 bases sitting between them. This CDR3 contains 12 residues. Germline CDR1 reads ENHRY; CDR2 reads SYGVKD. CDR3 region: CAISSSGYEQYF. The CDR3 region has the DNA TGTGCCATCTCCTCGAGCGGTTACGAGCAGTACTTC.

Details on this clonotype: Possible read error: a much larger clone is one base away. The chain links TRBV6-2 or TRBV6-3 to TRBJ2-7, with D perhaps matching TRBD1 (6 bases). CDR1 is MNHEY, CDR2 SVGEGT, per germline. This CDR3 has 12 residues. CDR3 nucleotides: TGTGCCAGCGGTGGACAGTCCTACGAGCAGAACTTC. This codes for CASGGQSYEQNF.

The V and J genes are TRBV2 and TRBJ2-5; perhaps TRBD2 as D (5 bases). Deletions cut 8 bases from V and 6 bases from J, with 10 bases between. Looked up from germline, CDR1 is SNHLY and CDR2 is FYNNEI. This CDR3 comprises 11 residues. Here the CDR3 DNA reads TGTGCCAGCCTCGGGGTCAAGACCCAGTACTTC. Translation gives CASLGVKTQYF.

This chain's CDR3 is CASSAGDQQSGELFF. CDR3 nucleotides: TGTGCCAGCAGCGCCGGGGATCAACAAAGCGGGGAGCTGTTTTTT. This rearrangement joins TRBV9 to TRBJ2-2, with a tentative D call TRBD2 (5 bases). Trimming took off 3 bases at V and 7 bases at J, with 16 bases between the two ends. The germline gives CDR1 SGDLS, CDR2 YYNGEE. The CDR3 is 15 residues long.

V is TRBV12-3 or TRBV12-4 and J is TRBJ2-1; 8 bases map to TRBD2. With V trimmed by 5 bases and J by 7 bases, 4 bases remained unmatched. There are 13 residues in the CDR3. CDR3 coding DNA: TGTGCCAGCAGTCCGGGGGGGCAGAATGAGCAGTTCTTC. Its translation: CASSPGGQNEQFF.

There are many counts of this clonotype. V and J are TRBV20-1 and TRBJ2-7, with TRBD2 matching 7 bases. Germline V lookup: CDR1 DFQATT, CDR2 SNEGSKA (reference sequence). CDR3 length equals 13 residues. Losses at the gene ends were 5 bases for V and 3 bases for J; bases not matched to a gene: 7. The CDR3: CSAGSGKVYEQYF. The CDR3 region has the DNA TGCAGTGCTGGGAGCGGGAAGGTCTACGAGCAGTACTTC.

This clonotype came up many times. This chain joins TRBV25-1 and TRBJ2-2, with 11 bases matching TRBD1. The junction had 6 bases not matched to a gene; V was cut back by 6 bases and J by 15 bases. Germline V gives CDR1 MGHDK, CDR2 SYGVNS. CDR3 length equals 12 residues. For the CDR3, the DNA is TGTGCCAGCAGGCCCGGGACAGGGGGGATGTTTTTT. This gives the protein CASRPGTGGMFF. Full variable domain (missing parts from reference TRBV25-1 and TRBJ2-2): EADIYQTPRYLVIGTGKKITLECSQTMGHDKMYWYQQDPGMELHLIHYSYGVNSTEKGDLSSESTVSRIRTEHFPLTLESARPSHTSQYLCASRPGTGGMFFGEGSRLTVL.

The CDR3 protein is CASSALGGEQYF. The DNA of the CDR3 is TGTGCCAGCAGCGCCCTGGGCGGCGAGCAGTACTTC. The chain has TRBV9 and TRBJ2-7; no clear D. V dropped 3 bases and J dropped 6 bases, with 10 bases sitting between them. The CDR3 is 12 amino acids. The germline gives CDR1 SGDLS, CDR2 YYNGEE.

In this sample, this clonotype turned up many times. The gene calls are TRBV12-3 or TRBV12-4 and TRBJ2-2, with a tentative D call TRBD2 (5 bases). This CDR3 comprises 14 residues. Deletions cut 7 bases from V and 4 bases from J, with 13 bases between. The CDR3 loop reads CASKEALSTGELFF. Here the CDR3 DNA reads TGTGCCAGCAAGGAGGCACTTAGCACCGGGGAGCTGTTTTTT.

This clonotype has ten or more counts. The chain combines TRBV5-6 with TRBJ2-7, with 9 bases fitting TRBD1. This CDR3 is 14 amino acids long. The V gene's germline CDR1 is SGHDT and CDR2 YYEEEE. Unmatched junction bases numbered 7, after V lost 2 bases and J lost 7 bases. The CDR3, as DNA: TGTGCCAGCAGCTTCTCCGGGACAGGGATGGAGCAGTACTTC. Its translation: CASSFSGTGMEQYF.